Below are 10 T cell receptor beta chains sequenced from a single sample in a study of blood T cell repertoires in COVID-19. Method: immunoSEQ multiplex PCR; TCRdb's copy keeps in-frame clones and lacks some. The sample carries under 250,000 clones, roughly 80% recorded once. Source material: PBMCs or T cells enriched from blood (not recorded which). The receptor source for this set is a man in his 60s who had recovered from COVID-19.

The rearrangement joins TRBV4-2 to TRBJ1-5; 9 nucleotides line up with TRBD1. This CDR3 is 15 amino acids long. With V trimmed by 0 bases and J by 7 bases, 4 bases remained unmatched. Germline V lookup: CDR1 LGHNA, CDR2 YNFKEQ. This chain's CDR3 is CASSQEMGQGQPQHF. In nucleotides, the CDR3 is TGTGCCAGCAGCCAAGAAATGGGACAGGGACAGCCCCAGCATTTT.

J is TRBJ2-7 and V is TRBV15, with 7 bases identical to TRBD2. J was trimmed by 5 bases and V by 1 base; bases with no gene match: 8. CDR3 length equals 15 residues. Germline CDR1 and CDR2: LNHNV and YYDKDF (reference sequence). This CDR3 is CATSRGGGSGNEQYF. CDR3 DNA sequence: TGTGCCACCAGCAGAGGGGGGGGGTCTGGGAACGAGCAGTACTTC.

The rearrangement joins TRBV9 to TRBJ2-1; TRBD1 might be the D (6 bases). CDR1 is SGDLS, CDR2 YYNGEE, per germline. The CDR3 has 14 amino acids. V was shortened by 3 bases and J by 9 bases, with 16 bases between the two germline ends. CDR3 region: CASSANFRGSEQFF. For the CDR3, the DNA is TGTGCCAGCAGCGCGAACTTCAGGGGCAGTGAGCAGTTCTTC.

V usage is TRBV6-5 and J usage is TRBJ1-5; D is ambiguous. The germline CDR1 and CDR2 sequences are MNHEY and SVGAGI. CDR3 length: 12 residues. Trimming took off 7 bases at V and 7 bases at J, with 11 bases between the two ends. CDR3 amino acids: CASNEGRQPQHF. The CDR3 DNA sequence: TGTGCCAGCAACGAGGGAAGACAGCCCCAGCATTTT.

This chain joins TRBV2 and TRBJ1-5, with 8 positions matching TRBD1. The trim removed 4 bases at V and 4 bases at J, leaving 3 bases unmatched. The CDR3 consists of 14 residues. Germline CDR1 SNHLY, CDR2 FYNNEI. The CDR3 DNA reads TGTGCCAGCAGTGCATGGGACAGGAATCAGCCCCAGCATTTT. As protein: CASSAWDRNQPQHF.

The chain recombines TRBV15 with TRBJ1-1; 7 positions agree with TRBD1. V was clipped by 1 base and J by 2 bases; unmatched bases: 4. The CDR3 spans 15 residues. Germline CDR1 LNHNV, CDR2 YYDKDF (reference sequence). CDR3 sequence: CATSRAAGGNTEAFF. CDR3 nucleotides: TGTGCCACCAGCAGAGCGGCAGGGGGAAACACTGAAGCTTTCTTT.

This clone came up once. V is TRBV7-2 and J is TRBJ2-3, with D tentatively TRBD1 (6 bases). The V and J ends lost 2 bases and 0 bases respectively, with 9 bases between them. CDR1 is SGHTA, CDR2 FQGNSA, per germline. The CDR3 is 15 residues long. CDR3 amino acids: CASSLLGASTDTQYF. The CDR3 DNA is TGTGCCAGCAGCTTACTGGGGGCAAGCACAGATACGCAGTATTTT. The whole variable domain, filled in from reference TRBV7-2 and TRBJ2-3, reads GAGVSQSPSNKVTEKGKDVELRCDPISGHTALYWYRQSLGQGLEFLIYFQGNSAPDKSGLPSDRFSAERTGGSVSTLTIQRTQQEDSAVYLCASSLLGASTDTQYFGPGTRLTVL.

The gene calls are TRBV5-6 and TRBJ1-1; D remains ambiguous. There are 13 residues in the CDR3. The germline V gene encodes CDR1 SGHDT and CDR2 YYEEEE. Between the trimmed V and J ends, which lost 4 bases and 0 bases, there was a span of 7 bases. The CDR3 region has the DNA TGTGCCAGCAGCCCCCTCTTGAACACTGAAGCTTTCTTT. It specifies CASSPLLNTEAFF.

The chain recombines TRBV3-1 (or the pseudogene TRBV3-2) with TRBJ2-7; D is uncertain. Between the trimmed V and J ends, which lost 0 bases and 1 base, there was a span of 13 bases. This CDR3 comprises 16 residues. Germline V gene sequence: CDR1 LGHDT, CDR2 YNNKEL (reference sequence). CDR3 DNA: TGTGCCAGCAGCCAAGATCTCGTAGAAACTTCCTACGAGCAGTACTTC. Translating it yields CASSQDLVETSYEQYF.

This clone was detected a few times. V and J are TRBV6-2 or TRBV6-3 and TRBJ1-1; 8 bases map to TRBD1. V dropped 6 bases and J dropped 2; count of bases not matched to a gene: 11. Germline CDR1 is MNHEY and CDR2 is SVGEGT. CDR3 length: 16 residues. The CDR3 nucleotides read TGTGCCAGCAGCGCGTTGACGACAGGGGCTAACACTGAAGCTTTCTTT. Its translation is CASSALTTGANTEAFF.